This T cell receptor (beta chain) was observed in a study of T cells expressing NK-cell markers (dated by TCRdb to 2020 to 2021). Background for the entire study: TCR beta-chain repertoires were profiled in sorted CD3+CD56+NKG2C+, CD3+CD56+NKG2C- and CD3+CD56-NKG2C+ T-cell subsets from several donors. Among the eight sequenced donors, only one was HCMV-seronegative, while the other seven were HCMV-seropositive. The study sequenced eight donors, all healthy volunteers chosen at random: three men and five women. Libraries were sequenced as 2 x 150 bp reads on Illumina HiSeq 2000/2500, MiSeq or NextSeq.

With respect to this clonotype: Its antigen is unknown.

This sample was sequenced with an Illumina HiSeq 2000. TCR beta cDNA libraries were made by 5'RACE template switching that added a universal primer site and unique molecular identifiers. cDNA synthesis was primed from the TCR beta constant segment, followed by two successive PCR amplification steps. Per the source publication's procedure: Reads were demultiplexed and grouped by UMI with MIGEC, and clonotypes were assembled and quantified with MiTCR. Only TCR cDNA sequences supported by at least two reads were kept to exclude erroneous sequences. The tcR package was used for downstream repertoire analysis, and clonotypes were matched between fractions using CDR3 nucleotide sequence together with V segment. VDJmatch was used to annotate antigen specificity against VDJdb, with one amino acid substitution allowed in CDR3. Based on TCRdb reprocessing of the reads, there is one entry per CDR3 protein sequence, and DNA is missing. The V and J calls follow TCRdb's processing rather than the paper's. The table for this sample shows a few hundred thousand distinct CDR3 sequences. 5.2% of the sample is in the top ten clones.

Results and caveats for the whole study, not just this receptor: Those dominant clonotypes were again the most abundant among CD3+CD56-NKG2C+ cells in a handful of donors, at about 28.3-60.1%. In more than five donors, the dominant CD3+CD56+NKG2C+ clonotypes ranked among the top 10 CD8+ clonotypes, making up roughly 1.0-8% of CD8+ T cells. It remained unclear whether the expanded NKG2C-expressing T cell clones were specific for HCMV antigens.

From a lookup of the germline V gene, CDR1 and CDR2 are MNHNS and SASEGT. The CDR3 has 16 amino acids, counting the end cysteine and phenylalanine. No DNA accompanies this entry. HCMV-specific IgG was detected in serum with a commercial ELISA kit to determine HCMV serostatus. Peripheral blood mononuclear cells were isolated from blood by Ficoll density gradient centrifugation. The sequence came from a man aged 18 to 69 in good health. The sequenced sample consisted of blood T cells: a sorted CD56 or NKG2C T cell subset, CD4+ or CD8+ T cells, or bulk PBMC T cells (not recorded which). The chain couples TRBV6-1 to TRBJ2-1. The CDR3 reads CASREPDRRSYNEQFF.